The 13 T cell receptor beta chains given below trace back to one sample, sequenced in a study of control samples from healthy donors and cancer patients. Assay used: immunoSEQ multiplex PCR; TCRdb lists only in-frame clones, some missing. The sample lists 100,000 to 150,000 clones; more than 85% were seen once. The sample was blood. All receptors come from a young man in good health.

The chain combines TRBV7-9 with TRBJ2-7; 8 bases line up with TRBD1. J lost 2 bases, V lost 6 bases, and 3 bases had no gene match. The CDR3 loop spans 13 amino acids. Germline V lookup: CDR1 SEHNR, CDR2 FQNEAQ (reference sequence). The CDR3 sequence: CASRQGAAYEQYF. CDR3 in DNA: TGTGCCAGCAGGCAGGGGGCCGCCTACGAGCAGTACTTC.

This clone appeared a single time. The chain combines TRBV4-1 with TRBJ2-7; TRBD1 might be the D (6 bases). Germline V gene sequence: CDR1 MGHRA, CDR2 YSYEKL. V was trimmed by 5 bases and J by 3 bases, leaving 11 bases between them. The CDR3 sequence is 13 residues long. The DNA for the CDR3 is TGCGCCAGCAGCGCAAAACAGGGCTACGAGCAGTACTTC. Translating it yields CASSAKQGYEQYF.

The chain recombines TRBV7-3 with TRBJ2-3; 14 bases fit TRBD2. V shed 4 bases and J 4 bases; nucleotides not matched to a gene: 4. The CDR3 loop spans 16 amino acids. CDR1 SGHTA and CDR2 FQGTGA come from the germline V gene. CDR3 protein: CASSSGLAGVADTQYF. The CDR3 DNA sequence: TGTGCCAGCAGCTCGGGACTAGCGGGGGTGGCAGATACGCAGTATTTT.

The chain employs TRBV19 and TRBJ1-1; D possibly corresponds to TRBD1 (6 bases). This CDR3 has 15 residues. Germline V lookup: CDR1 LNHDA, CDR2 SQIVND (reference sequence). V was trimmed by 6 bases and J by 1 base, leaving 15 bases between them. For the CDR3, the DNA is TGTGCCAGTAGCCGCATAGGGACACGGAACACTGAAGCTTTCTTT. As protein: CASSRIGTRNTEAFF.

The chain couples TRBV5-5 to TRBJ2-1; D call uncertain. Trimming left V 3 bases short and J 3 bases short, with 10 bases between. CDR1 is SGHKS and CDR2 is YYEKEE in the germline V gene (reference sequence). The CDR3 is 14 amino acids. CDR3 amino acids: CASSSPRSYNEQFF. The CDR3 DNA reads as TGTGCCAGCAGCTCCCCGCGGAGCTACAATGAGCAGTTCTTC.

This chain connects TRBV7-9 to TRBJ2-5; TRBD2 matches at 10 bases. V shed 1 base and J 5 bases; nucleotides not matched to a gene: 7. Germline V CDR1 and CDR2: SEHNR, FQNEAQ (reference sequence). The CDR3 runs to 16 residues. The CDR3 DNA sequence: TGTGCCAGCAGCTTAGTTCAGCGGGGGGGCCGCGAGACCCAGTACTTC. It encodes CASSLVQRGGRETQYF.

The rearrangement joins TRBV29-1 to TRBJ2-5, with D possibly being TRBD1 or TRBD2 (6 bases each). V shed 4 bases and J shed 2 bases, with 20 bases lying between them. The CDR3 consists of 16 residues. Germline loops: CDR1 SQVTM, CDR2 ANQGSEA. The CDR3 sequence is CSVGRGLRQVQETQYF. The DNA for the CDR3 is TGCAGCGTTGGGCGGGGTCTTCGACAGGTTCAAGAGACCCAGTACTTC.

The table lists this clone with a count of one. This chain uses TRBV12-3 or TRBV12-4 with TRBJ1-1; D is undetermined. The CDR3 has 13 residues. The ends were cut back, 5 bases at V and 5 bases at J, with 12 bases in the middle. CDR3: CASSPQRWTEAFF. In DNA, the CDR3 is TGTGCCAGCAGTCCCCAACGCTGGACTGAAGCTTTCTTT.

The chain joins TRBV9 to TRBJ2-5; D unresolved. There are 14 residues in the CDR3. Trimming pared 0 bases from V and 5 bases from J, leaving 11 bases between. Per germline, CDR1 SGDLS and CDR2 YYNGEE. Here the CDR3 DNA reads TGTGCCAGCAGCGTAGGACGGGCGGCGGAGACCCAGTACTTC. It is translated as CASSVGRAAETQYF.

The chain joins TRBV11-2 to TRBJ1-5; D not certain. The CDR3 sequence is 16 residues long. Germline V gene sequence: CDR1 SGHAT, CDR2 FQNNGV. The V end lost 1 base, the J end lost 0 bases, and 10 bases lay between the germline ends. CDR3 loop: CASSLGVGYSNQPQHF. CDR3 nucleotides: TGTGCCAGCAGCTTAGGTGTAGGTTATAGCAATCAGCCCCAGCATTTT.

This chain links TRBV25-1 with TRBJ2-3; TRBD2 matches 9 bases. Germline assignment: CDR1 MGHDK and CDR2 SYGVNS. The CDR3 is made up of 15 amino acids. Germline trimming cut 2 bases from V and 6 bases from J; bases unmatched to any gene: 6. The CDR3 DNA sequence: TGTGCCAGCAGTGAACCGCGGGGGGGCAGGGATACGCAGTATTTT. It translates to CASSEPRGGRDTQYF.

This chain uses TRBV5-6 with TRBJ2-7, with 9 bases identical to TRBD1. Germline lookup yields CDR1 SGHDT and CDR2 YYEEEE. V shed 4 bases and J 2 bases; nucleotides not matched to a gene: 7. The CDR3 totals 15 residues. Here the CDR3 reads CASSQTGQGAYEQYF. The CDR3 nucleotides are TGTGCCAGCAGCCAGACGGGACAGGGTGCCTACGAGCAGTACTTC.

The gene calls are TRBV28 and TRBJ2-7; 14 bases align to TRBD2. Trimming cost V 5 bases and J 2 bases; bases outside gene matches: 14. The CDR3 runs 19 residues. Germline loops: CDR1 MDHEN, CDR2 SYDVKM. As DNA, the CDR3 is TGTGCCAGCAGTCCCCGGACTAGCGGGGGGAAACTTAAAGCCTACGAGCAGTACTTC. It codes for CASSPRTSGGKLKAYEQYF.